Below are 29 T cell receptor beta chains sequenced from a single sample in a study of blood T cell repertoires in COVID-19. TCRdb's copy holds only in-frame clones and misses some; the assay was immunoSEQ multiplex PCR. This table has 200,000 to 300,000 clones, around 88% appearing once. Sequencing input: peripheral blood. Receptors originate from a woman aged 25 to 45 who had recovered from COVID-19.

The chain carries TRBV7-2 and TRBJ2-3; 13 nucleotides line up with TRBD2. Germline V gene sequence: CDR1 SGHTA, CDR2 FQGNSA. CDR3 length: 17 residues. Germline trimming cut 6 bases from V and 5 bases from J; bases unmatched to any gene: 11. Here the CDR3 DNA reads TGTGCCAGCAGTTTGACGGGACTAGCGGGATCCCAAGATACGCAGTATTTT. Its protein product is CASSLTGLAGSQDTQYF.

The V gene is TRBV5-6, the J gene TRBJ1-1; a possible D gene is TRBD1 (6 bases). This CDR3 region has 15 residues. V lost 4 bases to trimming and J lost 3 bases, with 16 bases between them. The germline gives CDR1 SGHDT, CDR2 YYEEEE. In DNA, the CDR3 is TGTGCCAGCAGCCCGGGTACAGGGCGGTACACTGAAGCTTTCTTT. Its translation: CASSPGTGRYTEAFF.

This chain joins TRBV5-5 and TRBJ1-5; D is ambiguous. Germline-derived CDR1 and CDR2 are SGHKS and YYEKEE (reference sequence). The V end lost 1 base, the J end lost 0 bases, and 8 bases lay between the germline ends. This CDR3 has 15 residues. CDR3 DNA: TGTGCCAGCAGCTTGACAGCATATAGCAATCAGCCCCAGCATTTT. Translation gives CASSLTAYSNQPQHF.

The rearrangement joins TRBV5-4 to TRBJ1-2, with TRBD1 matching over 7 bases. CDR1 and CDR2 (germline): SGHNT, YYREEE (reference sequence). This CDR3 is built from 15 residues. J lost 7 bases, V lost 0 bases, and 9 bases had no gene match. The CDR3 spells CASSLATGEAAGYTF. The DNA of the CDR3 is TGTGCCAGCAGCTTGGCAACAGGGGAGGCGGCTGGCTACACCTTC.

The rearrangement links TRBV5-1 to TRBJ1-2, with 8 bases aligning to TRBD1. Germline V CDR1 and CDR2: SGHRS, YFSETQ. This CDR3 is 16 amino acids long. V shed 0 bases and J 6 bases; nucleotides not matched to a gene: 10. The CDR3 protein is CASSLALGQALNGYTF. Here the CDR3 DNA reads TGCGCCAGCAGCTTGGCTCTGGGACAGGCCTTAAATGGCTACACCTTC.

The rearrangement joins TRBV3-1 (or the pseudogene TRBV3-2) to TRBJ2-2; D is undetermined. CDR1 is LGHDT, CDR2 YNNKEL, per germline (reference sequence). The CDR3 runs to 12 residues. The V gene lost 4 bases and the J gene lost 8 bases, with 8 bases spanning the gap. Here the CDR3 DNA reads TGTGCCAGCAGCCTGAGCGCTGGGGAGCTGTTTTTT. Its translation: CASSLSAGELFF.

V is TRBV3-1 (or the pseudogene TRBV3-2) and J is TRBJ2-2, with 7 bases aligning to TRBD1. This CDR3 is built from 18 residues. The junction had 12 bases not matched to a gene; V was cut back by 2 bases and J by 3 bases. Germline lookup yields CDR1 LGHDT and CDR2 YNNKEL (reference sequence). The CDR3 region is CASSQTIRDSRYTGELFF. The CDR3 nucleotides read TGTGCCAGCAGCCAAACTATCCGGGACAGCCGATACACCGGGGAGCTGTTTTTT.

The rearrangement joins TRBV10-3 to TRBJ1-6; tentative D call: TRBD1 (6 bases). The germline V gene has CDR1 ENHRY and CDR2 SYGVKD. V was trimmed by 10 bases and J by 7 bases, leaving 14 bases between them. The CDR3 runs to 13 residues. As DNA, the CDR3 is TGTGCCAACAGACAGGACCGAAATTCACCCCTCCACTTT. Translated, it gives CANRQDRNSPLHF.

This chain uses TRBV13 with TRBJ1-1; D possibly corresponds to TRBD1 (6 bases). Trimming took 5 bases from V and 3 from J, leaving 10 bases between them. Germline lookup yields CDR1 PRHDT and CDR2 FYEKMQ (reference sequence). The CDR3 runs 13 residues. The CDR3 loop is CASSIQGYTEAFF. As DNA, the CDR3 is TGTGCCAGCAGCATACAGGGATACACTGAAGCTTTCTTT.

The rearrangement joins TRBV7-2 to TRBJ1-1; D may be TRBD1 (5 bases). Germline values: CDR1 SGHTA, CDR2 FQGNSA. There are 13 residues in the CDR3. V was clipped by 5 bases and J by 7 bases, with 14 bases between them. For the CDR3, the DNA is TGTGCCAGCAGCCTCCATGCAGGGCTTGAAGCTTTCTTT. Translated: CASSLHAGLEAFF.

This clone turned up a few times. The rearrangement joins TRBV6-6 to TRBJ2-7, with 10 nucleotides matching TRBD2. Trimming removed 5 bases from V and 3 bases from J; junction bases left unmatched: 1. CDR1 and CDR2 (germline): MNHNY, SVGAGI (reference sequence). The CDR3 consists of 13 residues. CDR3 DNA: TGTGCCAGCAGTACTAGCGGGGACTACGAGCAGTACTTC. It translates to CASSTSGDYEQYF.

The gene calls are TRBV28 and TRBJ1-1; possible D gene TRBD1, 5 bases. The ends were cut back, 6 bases at V and 4 bases at J, with 24 bases in the middle. CDR3 size: 17 residues. CDR1 is MDHEN, CDR2 SYDVKM, per germline. The CDR3: CASSVLGFGGGSTEAFF. CDR3 sequence (DNA): TGTGCCAGCAGCGTTTTGGGGTTTGGGGGAGGGTCCACTGAAGCTTTCTTT.

This chain joins TRBV27 and TRBJ1-4; D gene unclear. The CDR3 extends over 15 amino acids. Trimming shortened V by 6 bases and J by 0 bases, and 11 bases separated the two germline ends. The germline CDR1 and CDR2 sequences are MNHEY and SMNVEV (reference sequence). The CDR3 here is CASSPIGATNEKLFF. The CDR3 DNA reads as TGTGCCAGCAGCCCTATCGGTGCAACTAATGAAAAACTGTTTTTT.

V gene TRBV9 combines with J gene TRBJ1-1, with D tentatively TRBD1 (5 bases). The CDR3 spans 16 residues. Germline CDR1 SGDLS, CDR2 YYNGEE. V dropped 3 bases and J dropped 4 bases, with 19 bases sitting between them. CDR3 sequence (DNA): TGTGCCAGCAGCGCCACCAACCAGGGTCAGGGCACTGAAGCTTTCTTT. Translation gives CASSATNQGQGTEAFF.

The rearrangement uses TRBV18 and TRBJ1-5; unclear D gene. The germline V and J ends were trimmed by 2 bases and 9 bases, with 17 bases remaining between them. The CDR3 has 15 residues. Germline V gene sequence: CDR1 KGHSH, CDR2 LQKENI. The CDR3 spells CASSPGPPGILPQHF. The CDR3 region has the DNA TGTGCCAGCTCACCAGGCCCCCCGGGGATCCTGCCCCAGCATTTT.

The genes are TRBV10-3 and TRBJ1-1; tentatively, D is TRBD1 (5 bases). This CDR3 spans 14 amino acids. V gave up 10 bases and J gave up 4 bases, with 19 bases separating them. Per germline, CDR1 ENHRY and CDR2 SYGVKD. CDR3 nucleotides: TGTGCCACCTCCTCCGGGGGGGTGGGCACTGAAGCTTTCTTT. Translated: CATSSGGVGTEAFF.

This chain uses TRBV12-5 with TRBJ2-1, with 14 positions matching TRBD2. With 5 bases clipped from V and 2 bases from J, the junction kept 5 bases outside the gene matches. The V gene's germline CDR1 is LGHNT and CDR2 FRNRAP. The CDR3 spans 17 residues. CDR3: CASGLGTSGGPYNEQFF. CDR3 nucleotide sequence: TGTGCTAGTGGTCTCGGGACTAGCGGGGGCCCCTACAATGAGCAGTTCTTC. Full variable domain (outside the CDR3, taken from reference TRBV12-5 and TRBJ2-1): DARVTQTPRHKVTEMGQEVTMRCQPILGHNTVFWYRQTMMQGLELLAYFRNRAPLDDSGMPKDRFSAEMPDATLATLKIQPSEPRDSAVYFCASGLGTSGGPYNEQFFGPGTRLTVL.

The chain couples TRBV9 to TRBJ2-5; no firm D call. The CDR3 spans 15 residues. V lost 4 bases and J 2 bases, leaving 15 bases between the germline ends. Per germline, CDR1 SGDLS and CDR2 YYNGEE. The CDR3 region is CASSPTPRAQETQYF. The CDR3 coding sequence is TGTGCCAGCAGCCCCACCCCGCGAGCGCAAGAGACCCAGTACTTC.

The chain recombines TRBV7-3 with TRBJ2-3; D is possibly TRBD1 (6 bases). Germline loops: CDR1 SGHTA, CDR2 FQGTGA. V was clipped by 5 bases and J by 1 base, with 13 bases between them. The CDR3 sequence is 15 residues long. In DNA form, the CDR3 reads TGTGCCAGCAGCCGACGTGGGGGCGGCACAGATACGCAGTATTTT. Translating gives CASSRRGGGTDTQYF.

The chain is built from TRBV5-1 and TRBJ2-5; TRBD2 agrees at 14 bases. The germline V gene has CDR1 SGHRS and CDR2 YFSETQ. The CDR3 covers 18 residues. V shed 4 bases, J shed 5 bases, and the junction held 13 bases outside the gene matches. Here the CDR3 DNA reads TGCGCCAGCAGCCCCCGAATGACTAGCGGGGGGGCCGGGGAGACCCAGTACTTC. Encoded protein: CASSPRMTSGGAGETQYF.

This clone was found a few times. The rearrangement uses TRBV7-8 and TRBJ1-5; D might be TRBD1 (6 bases). Germline CDR1 is SGHVS and CDR2 is FQNEAQ. Trimming left V 4 bases short and J 4 bases short, with 14 bases between. There are 15 residues in the CDR3. CDR3 sequence: CASSSHGTINQPQHF. The CDR3 coding sequence is TGTGCCAGCAGCTCCCACGGGACAATTAATCAGCCCCAGCATTTT.

This clone has a single count. This chain uses TRBV18 with TRBJ1-4; the D gene is possibly TRBD1 (5 bases). The V and J ends lost 3 bases and 7 bases respectively, with 24 bases between them. Germline loops: CDR1 KGHSH, CDR2 LQKENI. This CDR3 has 18 residues. The CDR3 DNA follows: TGTGCCAGCTCACCGAAACCCTCCGGACCGACGGGACTTGAAAAACTGTTTTTT. Translated, it gives CASSPKPSGPTGLEKLFF.

The DNA of the CDR3 is TGCAGCGTCCAAGGGGGACATTATTACGAGCAGTACTTC. This sequence encodes CSVQGGHYYEQYF. The rearrangement links TRBV29-1 to TRBJ2-7; possibly TRBD1 for D (6 bases). The V end lost 6 bases, the J end lost 4 bases, and 16 bases lay between the germline ends. This CDR3 has 13 residues. Germline values: CDR1 SQVTM, CDR2 ANQGSEA.

The chain carries TRBV6-5 and TRBJ2-7; D perhaps matches TRBD1 (6 bases). Germline assignment: CDR1 MNHEY and CDR2 SVGAGI. Trimming took off 6 bases at V and 6 bases at J, with 15 bases between the two ends. CDR3 size: 13 residues. This chain's CDR3 is CASSLTGSGEQYF. The CDR3, as DNA: TGTGCCAGCAGCCTCACAGGGTCGGGCGAGCAGTACTTC.

A few counts support this clone. The CDR3 loop is CASGMGQTYNSPLHF. CDR3 coding DNA: TGTGCCAGCGGTATGGGACAGACCTATAATTCACCCCTCCACTTT. V gene TRBV6-5 combines with J gene TRBJ1-6; 7 positions agree with TRBD1. CDR3 size: 15 residues. Per germline, CDR1 MNHEY and CDR2 SVGAGI. The V gene end was trimmed by 8 bases and the J gene end by 2 bases; junction bases not matched to a gene: 6.

The rearrangement joins TRBV18 to TRBJ1-2; TRBD1 matches at 8 bases. CDR1 and CDR2 from the germline V gene are KGHSH and LQKENI. This CDR3 is 17 amino acids long. V lost 6 bases and J lost 8; bases outside the gene matches: 20. CDR3 DNA sequence: TGTGCCAGCTCCCCTATATACGGAGGACAGGGAAAAGGAGGCTACACCTTC. It translates to CASSPIYGGQGKGGYTF.

V gene TRBV4-1 combines with J gene TRBJ2-7; D possibly corresponds to TRBD2 (5 bases). CDR3 length equals 14 residues. Germline values: CDR1 MGHRA, CDR2 YSYEKL. The V end was cut by 0 bases, the J end by 2 bases, with 8 bases between. CDR3 nucleotide sequence: TGCGCCAGCAGCCAAGACGGGGTAGCCTACGAGCAGTACTTC. Encoded protein: CASSQDGVAYEQYF.

This clone was picked up a small number of times. This chain links TRBV10-2 with TRBJ1-1; D may be TRBD1 (5 bases). The CDR3 contains 15 residues. Trimming removed 6 bases from V and 0 bases from J, with 14 bases in between. In germline, CDR1 is WSHSY, CDR2 SAAADI. CDR3 sequence reads: CASRDNLQLNTEAFF. The DNA of the CDR3 is TGCGCCAGCAGGGACAACTTGCAACTGAACACTGAAGCTTTCTTT.

The chain couples TRBV12-5 to TRBJ2-5; 7 positions agree with TRBD1. The germline gives CDR1 LGHNT, CDR2 FRNRAP. After removal of 5 bases from V and 7 bases from J, the junction contained 10 bases not matched to a gene. This CDR3 has 14 amino acids. CDR3 coding DNA: TGTGCTAGTGGTATTCCTACAGGGGTTGGGACCCAGTACTTC. Residues: CASGIPTGVGTQYF.